The next 16 T cell receptor beta chains were all read from a single sample in a study of CD8 T cells in Susac syndrome. An amount of RNA that ranged from roughly 0.45 to 1 ug was reverse transcribed with random hexamers. TCRdb used MiXCR to reprocess the immunoSEQ multiplex PCR reads, holding one entry per CDR3 protein. The data contain under 200,000 distinct CDR3 sequences, 94% of them singletons. Sequencing input: CD4+ T cells from PBMCs. The receptors here all came from a human donor with Susac syndrome.

The chain joins TRBV25-1 to TRBJ2-7; D perhaps matches TRBD1 (6 bases). The CDR3 is 15 amino acids. Trimming took off 5 bases at V and 2 bases at J, with 16 bases between the two ends. The germline CDR1 and CDR2 sequences are MGHDK and SYGVNS. The CDR3 DNA is TGTGCCAGCAGTTCCCACGACAGGTCCGCCTACGAGCAGTACTTC. This gives the protein CASSSHDRSAYEQYF.

This chain joins TRBV14 and TRBJ2-1, with D perhaps matching TRBD2 (6 bases). The germline V gene has CDR1 SGHDN and CDR2 FVKESK. V was shortened by 3 bases and J by 8 bases, with 23 bases between the two germline ends. The CDR3 runs 17 residues. CDR3 in amino acids: CASSHLKPGLYLDEQFF. Written as DNA, the CDR3 is TGTGCCAGCAGCCATCTCAAGCCGGGACTCTATTTGGATGAGCAGTTCTTC.

The chain combines TRBV5-1 with TRBJ2-2; D unclear. V lost 0 bases, J lost 1 base, and 7 bases lay in between. CDR3 length: 15 residues. Germline assignment: CDR1 SGHRS and CDR2 YFSETQ. Here the CDR3 reads CASSLDSVNTGELFF. CDR3 sequence (DNA): TGCGCCAGCAGCTTGGACAGCGTGAACACCGGGGAGCTGTTTTTT.

The chain's CDR3 is CASSLVEGYTF. CDR3 sequence (DNA): TGTGCCAGCAGCTTGGTCGAGGGCTACACCTTC. The J gene is TRBJ1-2, the V gene TRBV5-6, with D unresolved. The germline V gene encodes CDR1 SGHDT and CDR2 YYEEEE. This CDR3 is built from 11 residues. The ends were cut back, 0 bases at V and 8 bases at J, with 5 bases in the middle. Variable domain in full (rest from reference TRBV5-6 and TRBJ1-2): DAGVTQSPTHLIKTRGQQVTLRCSPKSGHDTVSWYQQALGQGPQFIFQYYEEEERQRGNFPDRFSGHQFPNYSSELNVNALLLGDSALYLCASSLVEGYTFGSGTRLTVV.

This chain links TRBV30 with TRBJ1-6, with no clear D. This CDR3 is 12 amino acids long. Deletions cut 0 bases from V and 7 bases from J, with 4 bases between. CDR1 is GTSNPN, CDR2 SVGIG, per germline (reference sequence). CDR3 sequence (DNA): TGTGCCTGGAGTGTAAGGAATTCACCCCTCCACTTT. Its protein product is CAWSVRNSPLHF.

The chain combines TRBV12-3 or TRBV12-4 with TRBJ2-5; TRBD2 is a possible D gene (6 bases). This CDR3 is built from 16 residues. The V end was cut by 5 bases, the J end by 4 bases, with 20 bases between. CDR3 bases: TGTGCCAGCAGTCCGGGGGTACGACCTATGGGAGAGACCCAGTACTTC. Protein sequence: CASSPGVRPMGETQYF.

This chain joins TRBV3-1 and TRBJ1-6; D gene unclear. V dropped 1 base and J dropped 5 bases, with 6 bases sitting between them. CDR1 is LGHDT, CDR2 YNNKEL, per germline (reference sequence). The CDR3 is made up of 14 amino acids. The CDR3 DNA is TGTGCCAGCAGCCAAGGAGTAGATAATTCACCCCTCCACTTT. Protein sequence: CASSQGVDNSPLHF. The variable domain in full, completed from reference TRBV3-1 and TRBJ1-6, reads DTAVSQTPKYLVTQMGNDKSIKCEQNLGHDTMYWYKQDSKKFLKIMFSYNNKELIINETVPNRFSPKSPDKAHLNLHINSLELGDSAVYFCASSQGVDNSPLHFGNGTRLTVT.

The rearrangement uses TRBV3-1 and TRBJ2-3, with D unclear. This CDR3 region has 14 residues. The germline V gene encodes CDR1 LGHDT and CDR2 YNNKEL (reference sequence). Trimming removed 4 bases from V and 4 bases from J, with 12 bases in between. The CDR3, as DNA: TGTGCCAGCAGCCCAACGACGCTTGCAGATACGCAGTATTTT. Its protein is CASSPTTLADTQYF.

V usage is TRBV7-7 and J usage is TRBJ2-1, with D possibly matching TRBD2 (6 bases). This CDR3 comprises 14 residues. V lost 0 bases to trimming and J lost 6 bases, with 9 bases between them. Germline loops: CDR1 SSHAT, CDR2 FNYEAQ (reference sequence). CDR3 bases: TGTGCCAGCAGCTTAGCGGGCGGGATCAATGAGCAGTTCTTC. It translates to CASSLAGGINEQFF.

This chain connects TRBV20-1 to TRBJ2-1; no clear D gene. Germline V gives CDR1 DFQATT, CDR2 SNEGSKA (reference sequence). Between the trimmed V and J ends, which lost 5 bases and 0 bases, there was a span of 11 bases. The CDR3 runs to 14 residues. CDR3 nucleotides: TGCAGTGCTTCGAGTTGGCGCTCCTACAATGAGCAGTTCTTC. It encodes CSASSWRSYNEQFF.

The V and J genes are TRBV5-1 and TRBJ2-7, with D perhaps matching TRBD1 or TRBD2 (5 bases each). This CDR3 spans 15 amino acids. Trimming stripped 3 bases from V and 2 bases from J, with 15 bases between. Germline V lookup: CDR1 SGHRS, CDR2 YFSETQ. The DNA of the CDR3 is TGCGCCAGCAGCTATTCGGGGACGGAAACCTACGAGCAGTACTTC. It encodes CASSYSGTETYEQYF.

The chain's CDR3 is CASSATSVFAYEQYF. The CDR3 bases are TGTGCCAGCAGCGCCACTAGCGTTTTTGCCTACGAGCAGTACTTC. The rearrangement uses TRBV9 and TRBJ2-7, with 7 bases lining up with TRBD2. J gave up 2 bases and V 3 bases, and 8 bases lay outside the gene matches. The germline gives CDR1 SGDLS, CDR2 YYNGEE. The CDR3 sequence is 15 residues long.

The chain has TRBV5-1 and TRBJ2-2; tentative D call: TRBD2 (7 bases). Germline V gives CDR1 SGHRS, CDR2 YFSETQ. Trimming shortened V by 4 bases and J by 6 bases, and 13 bases separated the two germline ends. The CDR3 spans 14 residues. The CDR3 DNA follows: TGCGCCAGCAGCCCGGGGGGCCCAGCCGGGGAGCTGTTTTTT. This encodes CASSPGGPAGELFF.

The rearrangement joins TRBV6-5 to TRBJ2-3; a possible D gene is TRBD1 (5 bases). CDR3 length: 16 amino acids. V lost 4 bases, J lost 0 bases, and 14 bases lay in between. The germline V gene has CDR1 MNHEY and CDR2 SVGAGI. CDR3 sequence (DNA): TGTGCCAGCAGTTCTGACAGTTTCGCTAGCACAGATACGCAGTATTTT. Translation gives CASSSDSFASTDTQYF.

The CDR3 DNA is TGTGCCACCAGTGATAAAGGGGGACTTTCCCAAGAAGATACGCAGTATTTT. This codes for CATSDKGGLSQEDTQYF. This rearrangement joins TRBV24-1 to TRBJ2-3; D is perhaps TRBD1 or TRBD2 (6 bases each). V was clipped by 3 bases and J by 5 bases, with 20 bases between them. The CDR3 extends over 17 amino acids. The germline V gene has CDR1 KGHDR and CDR2 SFDVKD.

This chain joins TRBV9 and TRBJ1-2; TRBD1 matches 8 bases. V was clipped by 0 bases and J by 2 bases; unmatched bases: 3. Germline V lookup: CDR1 SGDLS, CDR2 YYNGEE. There are 15 residues in the CDR3. CDR3 DNA: TGTGCCAGCAGCGTAGGACAGGGGATCAACTATGGCTACACCTTC. Residues: CASSVGQGINYGYTF.